This paragraph reports one T cell receptor (beta chain). Its antigen is still unknown. Base qualities are missing; no much larger clone stands one base away. The V and J ends are trimmed by 3 bases and 0 bases, leaving 11 bases between them. Including cysteine and phenylalanine, the CDR3 has 15 amino acids. The DNA shown is the 45-base CDR3, in frame from base 1. The germline V gene (reference sequence) gives CDR1 as LNHNV and CDR2 as YYDKDF. The CDR3 regions of human TCRbeta chains were analyzed by immunosequencing. Per the authors' processing: TCRs in the repertoires were matched against a reference library of SARS-CoV-2-specific TCRs that had been generated with the MIRA antigen-specificity platform. Breadth was defined as the fraction of unique TCRs that were SARS-CoV-2-associated. Depth was defined as the fraction of total T cells that were SARS-CoV-2-associated. Using the MIRA data, every spike-specific TCR was mapped to the spike region that the TCR reacted to and assigned to either a CD4 or a CD8 class. Log10-transformed breadth and depth values were compared by one-way ANOVA with Sidak's multiple comparisons tests. TCRdb re-hosts the immuneACCESS table, in-frame sequences only. Its copies lack some clones; in the studies checked, an unresolved V gene accounts for under half of them, and the cause for the rest is not known. That table gives V, J and clone size, and the DNA gave D and trimming. This sample comprises about 110,000 clones, roughly 89% of them detected only once. Clones ranked in the top ten supply 2% to 3% of the sample.

The intended sense of this specimen's time point label: about 28 days (+/-7) after the second vaccine dose. AZD1222 recipients whose second dose came at about 4 weeks and those whose second dose came at about 12 weeks were combined into one group, since spike-specific TCR depth and breadth did not differ between the two schedules. The vaccinee samples were drawn from two UK trials, COV001 and COV002, one of which was a single-blind randomized controlled phase 2/3 trial testing AZD1222 (ChAdOx1 nCoV-19) in healthy adults. Trial participant PBMC samples were collected at day 0 and day 28 after the second dose for TCRbeta chain sequencing. The data were taken from a study of T cell responses to AZD1222 COVID-19 vaccine (dated by TCRdb to the early 2020s). For context, the study as a whole: A total of about 230 trial participants underwent TCR sequencing, of whom 207 received two doses of AZD1222 and some 25 received two doses of the MenACWY control vaccine. Trial participants were enrolled by age into subgroups of 18-55, 56-69 and 70-plus years, and 148, 28 and 57 TCR-sequenced participants, respectively, were included in these subgroups. Points the paper makes about the study in general: The 56-69-year group was small, and its depth increase did not reach significance, likely because of low power. CD4 TCRs associated with the vaccine covered the entire spike protein, and the dominant responses were in regions 160-218 and 743-854. Conclusions about previously exposed vaccinees are limited because only six or seven AZD1222 recipients were SARS-CoV-2 seropositive at baseline. Reportedly, close to half of the unique spike-specific TCRs recognized epitopes lying outside the regions that are mutated in the B.1.351 and B.1.1.7 variants. Most participants were white British and females outnumbered males, and the authors suggested that clonal diversity may have been underestimated. Spike-specific TCR breadth and depth rose significantly after two AZD1222 doses compared with day 0 and with MenACWY recipients. No day 14 peak-response samples were available, so repertoires were characterized only after the peak T cell response.

The sample here was peripheral blood, taken 28 days after the second AZD1222 dose. Recombination joined TRBV15 with TRBJ2-5; 6 matching bases give a weak D call of TRBD2. The sequence derives from an adult who received the AZD1222 COVID-19 vaccine. The nucleotide sequence reads TGTGCCACCAGCAGTGTCGGAGGGTACCAAGAGACCCAGTACTTC. This translates into CATSSVGGYQETQYF. Where the CDR3 stops, the reference TRBV15 and TRBJ2-5 genes take over; the full variable domain is DAMVIQNPRYQVTQFGKPVTLSCSQTLNHNVMYWYQQKSSQAPKLLFHYYDKDFNNEADTPDNFQSRRPNTSFCFLDIRSPGLGDTAMYLCATSSVGGYQETQYFGPGTRLLVL.